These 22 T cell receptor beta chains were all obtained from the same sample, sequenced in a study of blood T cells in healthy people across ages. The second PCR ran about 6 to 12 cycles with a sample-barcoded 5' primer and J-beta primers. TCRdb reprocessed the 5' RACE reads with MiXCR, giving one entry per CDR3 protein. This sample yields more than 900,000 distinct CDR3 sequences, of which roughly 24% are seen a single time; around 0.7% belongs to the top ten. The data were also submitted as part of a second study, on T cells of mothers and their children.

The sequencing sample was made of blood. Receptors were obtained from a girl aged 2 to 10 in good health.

CDR3 in DNA: TGTGCCACCAGCAGAGTCAGGGACCTTCAGCCCCAGCATTTT. It yields the protein CATSRVRDLQPQHF. This chain links TRBV15 with TRBJ1-5; tentative D call: TRBD1 (5 bases). Trimming removed 1 base at V and 6 bases at J, with 10 bases between. Looked up from germline, CDR1 is LNHNV and CDR2 is YYDKDF (reference sequence). This CDR3 has 14 residues. The whole variable domain, filled in from reference TRBV15 and TRBJ1-5, reads DAMVIQNPRYQVTQFGKPVTLSCSQTLNHNVMYWYQQKSSQAPKLLFHYYDKDFNNEADTPDNFQSRRPNTSFCFLDIRSPGLGDTAMYLCATSRVRDLQPQHFGDGTRLSIL.

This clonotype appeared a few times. Here the CDR3 reads CATSDPGSNTGELFF. As DNA, the CDR3 is TGTGCCACCAGTGACCCGGGATCCAACACCGGGGAGCTGTTTTTT. The chain carries TRBV24-1 and TRBJ2-2; the D gene is possibly TRBD2 (5 bases). V was pared by 4 bases and J by 2 bases, with 10 bases between. Germline assignment: CDR1 KGHDR and CDR2 SFDVKD. There are 15 residues in the CDR3.

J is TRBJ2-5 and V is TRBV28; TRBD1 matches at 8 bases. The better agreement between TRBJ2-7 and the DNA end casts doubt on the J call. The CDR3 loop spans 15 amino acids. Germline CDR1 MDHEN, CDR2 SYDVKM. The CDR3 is CASSSGQGMTYEQYF. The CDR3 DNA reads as TGTGCCAGCAGCTCAGGACAGGGCATGACCTACGAGCAGTACTTC.

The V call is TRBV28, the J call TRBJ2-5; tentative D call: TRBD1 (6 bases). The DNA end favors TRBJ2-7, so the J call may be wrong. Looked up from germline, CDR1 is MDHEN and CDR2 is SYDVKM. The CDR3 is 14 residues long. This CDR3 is CASSGRGFNYEQYF. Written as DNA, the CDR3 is TGTGCCAGCAGCGGCAGGGGATTTAACTACGAGCAGTACTTC.

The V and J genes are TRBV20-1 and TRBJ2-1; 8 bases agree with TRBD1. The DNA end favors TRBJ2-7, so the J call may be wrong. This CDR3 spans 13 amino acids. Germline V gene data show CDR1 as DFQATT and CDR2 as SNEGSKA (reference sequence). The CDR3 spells CSAPRQGAHEQYF. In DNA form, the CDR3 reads TGCAGTGCTCCCCGCCAGGGGGCACACGAGCAGTACTTC.

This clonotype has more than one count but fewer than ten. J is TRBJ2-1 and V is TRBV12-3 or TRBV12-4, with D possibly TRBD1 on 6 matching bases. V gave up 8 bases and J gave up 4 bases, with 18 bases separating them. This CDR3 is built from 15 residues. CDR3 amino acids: CASSPGQGRYNEQFF. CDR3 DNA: TGTGCCAGCTCTCCCGGGCAGGGGCGATACAATGAGCAGTTCTTC.

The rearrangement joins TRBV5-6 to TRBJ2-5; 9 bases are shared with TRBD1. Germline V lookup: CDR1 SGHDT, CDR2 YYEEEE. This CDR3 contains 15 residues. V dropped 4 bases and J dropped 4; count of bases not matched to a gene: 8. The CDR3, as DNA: TGTGCCAGCAGCGCGGGACAGGGTGAGGGAGAGACCCAGTACTTC. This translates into CASSAGQGEGETQYF. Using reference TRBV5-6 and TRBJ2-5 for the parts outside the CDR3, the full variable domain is DAGVTQSPTHLIKTRGQQVTLRCSPKSGHDTVSWYQQALGQGPQFIFQYYEEEERQRGNFPDRFSGHQFPNYSSELNVNALLLGDSALYLCASSAGQGEGETQYFGPGTRLLVL.

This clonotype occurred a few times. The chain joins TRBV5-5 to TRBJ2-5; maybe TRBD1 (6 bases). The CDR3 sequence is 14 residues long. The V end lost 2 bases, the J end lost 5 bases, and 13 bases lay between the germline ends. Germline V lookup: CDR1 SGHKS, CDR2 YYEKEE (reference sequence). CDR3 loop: CASSLYRDLETQYF. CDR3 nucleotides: TGTGCCAGCAGCTTATACAGGGATCTGGAGACCCAGTACTTC.

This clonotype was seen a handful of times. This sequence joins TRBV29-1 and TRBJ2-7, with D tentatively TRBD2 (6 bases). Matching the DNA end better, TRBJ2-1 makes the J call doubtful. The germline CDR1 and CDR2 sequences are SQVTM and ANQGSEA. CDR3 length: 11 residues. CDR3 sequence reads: CSAGGSPEQFF. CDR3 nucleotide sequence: TGCAGCGCCGGAGGGAGCCCTGAGCAGTTCTTC.

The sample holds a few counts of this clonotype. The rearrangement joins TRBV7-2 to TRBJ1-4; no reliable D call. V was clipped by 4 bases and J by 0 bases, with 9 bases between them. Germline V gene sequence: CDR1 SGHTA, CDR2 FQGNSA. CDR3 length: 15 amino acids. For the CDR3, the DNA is TGTGCCAGCAGCTCGGACGGTTCAACTAATGAAAAACTGTTTTTT. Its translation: CASSSDGSTNEKLFF.

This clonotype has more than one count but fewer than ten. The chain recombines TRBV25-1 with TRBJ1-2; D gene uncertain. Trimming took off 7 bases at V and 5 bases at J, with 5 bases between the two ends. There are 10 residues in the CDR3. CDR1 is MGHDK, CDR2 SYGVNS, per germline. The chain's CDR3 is CASKGYGYTF. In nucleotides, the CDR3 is TGTGCCAGCAAGGGTTATGGCTACACCTTC.

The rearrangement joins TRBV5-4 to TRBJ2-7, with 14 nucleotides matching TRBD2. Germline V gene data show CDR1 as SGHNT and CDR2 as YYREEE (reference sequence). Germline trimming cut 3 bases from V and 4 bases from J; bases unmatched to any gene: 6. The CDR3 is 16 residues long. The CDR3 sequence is CASSSETSGRAYEQYF. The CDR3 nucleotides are TGTGCCAGCAGCTCCGAGACTAGCGGGAGGGCGTACGAGCAGTACTTC.

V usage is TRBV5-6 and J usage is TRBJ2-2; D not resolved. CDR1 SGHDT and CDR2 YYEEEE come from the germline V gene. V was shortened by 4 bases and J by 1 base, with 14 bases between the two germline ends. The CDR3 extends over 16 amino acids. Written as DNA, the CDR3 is TGTGCCAGCAGCGTAGGCGGTAAGAGGAACACCGGGGAGCTGTTTTTT. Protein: CASSVGGKRNTGELFF.

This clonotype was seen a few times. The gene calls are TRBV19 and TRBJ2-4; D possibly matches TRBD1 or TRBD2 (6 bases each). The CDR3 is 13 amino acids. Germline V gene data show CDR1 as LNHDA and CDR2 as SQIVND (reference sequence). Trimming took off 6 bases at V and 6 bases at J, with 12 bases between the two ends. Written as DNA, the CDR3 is TGTGCCAGTAGACCCGAGGGGGGAAACATTCAGTACTTC. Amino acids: CASRPEGGNIQYF.

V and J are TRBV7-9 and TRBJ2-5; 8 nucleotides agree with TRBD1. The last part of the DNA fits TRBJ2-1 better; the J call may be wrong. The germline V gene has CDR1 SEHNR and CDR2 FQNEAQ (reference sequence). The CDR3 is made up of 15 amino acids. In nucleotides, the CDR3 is TGTGCCAGCAGCGCCTTCCCTGACAGGGGCAATGAGCAGTTCTTC. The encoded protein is CASSAFPDRGNEQFF.

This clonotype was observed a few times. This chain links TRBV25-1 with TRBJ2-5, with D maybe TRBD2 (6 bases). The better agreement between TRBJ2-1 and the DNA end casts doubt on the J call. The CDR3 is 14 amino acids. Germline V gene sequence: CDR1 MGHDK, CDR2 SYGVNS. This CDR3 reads CASSDPGAGIKQFF. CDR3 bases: TGTGCCAGCAGCGACCCTGGCGCGGGGATAAAGCAGTTCTTC.

The DNA of the CDR3 is TGTGCCAGCAGTGAGGGTATATCCTACGAGCAGTACTTC. Translation gives CASSEGISYEQYF. The rearrangement uses TRBV25-1 and TRBJ2-7; the D is unclear. The CDR3 is 13 residues long. V was clipped by 3 bases and J by 1 base, with 7 bases between them. Germline CDR1 and CDR2: MGHDK and SYGVNS.

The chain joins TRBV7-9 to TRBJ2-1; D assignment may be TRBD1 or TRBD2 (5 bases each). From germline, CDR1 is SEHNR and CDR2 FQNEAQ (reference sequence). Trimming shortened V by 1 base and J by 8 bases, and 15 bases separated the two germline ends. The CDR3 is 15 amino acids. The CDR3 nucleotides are TGTGCCAGCAGCTTAGTAGGGGCTAGCTCCCATGAGCAGTTCTTC. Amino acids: CASSLVGASSHEQFF.

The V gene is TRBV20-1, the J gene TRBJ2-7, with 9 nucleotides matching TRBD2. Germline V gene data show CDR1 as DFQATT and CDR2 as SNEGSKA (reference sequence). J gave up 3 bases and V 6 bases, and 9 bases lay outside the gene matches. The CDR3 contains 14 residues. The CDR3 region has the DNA TGCAGTGCCCCTGGGCGGGGGGGAATCTACGAGCAGTACTTC. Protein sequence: CSAPGRGGIYEQYF.

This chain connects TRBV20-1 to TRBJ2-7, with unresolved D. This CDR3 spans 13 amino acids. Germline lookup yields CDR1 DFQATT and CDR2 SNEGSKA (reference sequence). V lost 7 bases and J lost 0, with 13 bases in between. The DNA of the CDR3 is TGCAGTGGGAACCGCGATAGCTCCTACGAGCAGTACTTC. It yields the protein CSGNRDSSYEQYF.

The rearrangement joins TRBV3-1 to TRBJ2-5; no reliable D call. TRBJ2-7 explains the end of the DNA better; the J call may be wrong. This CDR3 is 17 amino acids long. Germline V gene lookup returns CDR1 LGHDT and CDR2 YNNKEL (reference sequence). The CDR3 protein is CASSQVGKTKSSYEQYF. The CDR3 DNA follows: TGTGCCAGCAGCCAAGTTGGGAAGACAAAGAGCTCCTACGAGCAGTACTTC.

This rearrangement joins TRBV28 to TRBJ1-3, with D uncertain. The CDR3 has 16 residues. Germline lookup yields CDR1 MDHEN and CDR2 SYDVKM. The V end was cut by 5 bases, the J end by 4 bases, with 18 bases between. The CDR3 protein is CASSPRWGRTGNTIYF. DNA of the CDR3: TGTGCCAGCAGTCCTCGTTGGGGTAGGACGGGAAACACCATATATTTT.